This T cell receptor beta chain emerged from a study of cytomegalovirus exposure and HLA in healthy donors. In the study overall: A previous analysis identified approximately 110 million unique TCR beta sequences derived from roughly 190 million T cells.

This CDR3 spans 14 amino acids. After removal of 8 bases from V and 3 bases from J, the junction contained 10 bases not matched to a gene. CDR1 is SGHAT and CDR2 is FQNNGV in the germline V gene. Overall study results and limits: The analysis excluded some indistinguishable V segments, including TRBV6-2 and TRBV6-3. A later analysis showed that HLA-associated TCR beta chains had undergone more clonal expansion than equally common others.

This PCR relied on a set of 60 Vbeta primers and 13 Jbeta primers. Clones were sequenced by immunoSEQ multiplex PCR, and TCRdb holds only the in-frame ones, with some missing. Recorded for this sample: about 150,000 clones. Of note for this clone: Antigen: not known.

The material sequenced was PBMCs. The receptor's source is a woman between 50 and 59 years old in good health and CMV-seronegative. The J gene is TRBJ2-7, the V gene TRBV11-2; 7 bases fit TRBD2. This CDR3 is CASARRERNYEQYF. In nucleotides, the CDR3 is TGTGCCAGCGCTAGGCGGGAGCGAAACTACGAGCAGTACTTC.